Sequencing of this T cell receptor (beta chain) was carried out in a study of beta chain features in type 1 diabetes. General study points: Patients' naive, central memory and Treg TCRB repertoires seemed closer to one another than those of healthy donors.

It was via CD45RO/CCR7/CD25/CD127/CD95/CD27 that CD4+ naive, central memory, regulatory and stem cell-like memory cells were sorted. Expressed TCRB transcripts were sequenced because the entire RNA isolate underwent reverse transcription. Naive, central memory and regulatory T cell samples yielded around 3.9 million reads on average. Method: immunoSEQ multiplex PCR; TCRdb's copy keeps in-frame clones and lacks some. The profile shows fewer than 45,000 clones, roughly 64% of them singletons. A remark on this clone: Antigen unknown.

V was shortened by 4 bases and J by 6 bases, with 22 bases between the two germline ends. Germline V gives CDR1 SEHNR, CDR2 FQNEAQ (reference sequence). The length of the CDR3 is 17 residues. This chain uses TRBV7-9 with TRBJ2-1, with a weak D call TRBD2 (6 bases). This sequence was found in a young woman in good health. The specimen was Tregs from blood. CDR3 DNA: TGTGCCAGCAGCTCATTCGTGCTAGCGTCAAGAATCAATGAGCAGTTCTTC. Translated, it gives CASSSFVLASRINEQFF.